This T cell receptor (beta chain) derives from a study of brain metastases from non-small cell lung cancer. General study points: Brain metastases shared most TCR repertoire with primaries, with sparse T cells.

This clone is classed as large. Antigen unknown. Other DNA sequences in the same sample also yield this CDR3. The germline V gene has CDR1 SGHTA and CDR2 FQGNSA. Trimming removed 0 bases from V and 4 bases from J, with 19 bases in between. The CDR3 has 18 residues. TCRdb's copy holds only in-frame clones and misses some; the assay was immunoSEQ multiplex PCR. The table shows about 3,200 clones, with 60% to 85% occurring only once. The sequence derives from a donor over 35 with non-small cell lung cancer. The specimen was primary lung tumor tissue. The J gene is TRBJ2-1, the V gene TRBV7-2; D is perhaps TRBD2 (6 bases). DNA of the CDR3: TGTGCCAGCAGCTTAGCGTCGCAGGGACCGGGAGTTTACAATGAGCAGTTCTTC. It translates to CASSLASQGPGVYNEQFF. The whole variable domain, filled in from reference TRBV7-2 and TRBJ2-1, reads GAGVSQSPSNKVTEKGKDVELRCDPISGHTALYWYRQSLGQGLEFLIYFQGNSAPDKSGLPSDRFSAERTGGSVSTLTIQRTQQEDSAVYLCASSLASQGPGVYNEQFFGPGTRLTVL.